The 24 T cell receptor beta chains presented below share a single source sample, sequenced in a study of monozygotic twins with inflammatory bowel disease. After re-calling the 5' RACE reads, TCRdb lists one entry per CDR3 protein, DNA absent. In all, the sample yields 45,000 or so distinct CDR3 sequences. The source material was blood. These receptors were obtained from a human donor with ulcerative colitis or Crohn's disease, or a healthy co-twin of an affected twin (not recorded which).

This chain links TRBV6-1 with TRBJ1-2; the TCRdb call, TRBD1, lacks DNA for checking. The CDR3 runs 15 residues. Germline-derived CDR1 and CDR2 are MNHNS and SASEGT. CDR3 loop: CASSTGQSNPYGYTF.

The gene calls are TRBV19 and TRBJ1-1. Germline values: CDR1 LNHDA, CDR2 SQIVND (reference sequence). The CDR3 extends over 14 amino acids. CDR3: CASSPQGYDTEAFF.

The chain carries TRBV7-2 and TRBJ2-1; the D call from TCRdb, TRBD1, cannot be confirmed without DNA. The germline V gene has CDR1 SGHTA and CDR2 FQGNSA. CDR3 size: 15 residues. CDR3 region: CASSSQGLEYNEQFF.

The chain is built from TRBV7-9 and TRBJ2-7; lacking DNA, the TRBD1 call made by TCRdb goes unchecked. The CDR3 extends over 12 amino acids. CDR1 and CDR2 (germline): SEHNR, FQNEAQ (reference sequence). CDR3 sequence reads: CASSQTDYEQYF.

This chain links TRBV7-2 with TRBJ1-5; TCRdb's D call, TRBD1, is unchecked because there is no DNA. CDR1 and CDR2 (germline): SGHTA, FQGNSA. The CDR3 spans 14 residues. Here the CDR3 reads CASSFSGGPQPQHF.

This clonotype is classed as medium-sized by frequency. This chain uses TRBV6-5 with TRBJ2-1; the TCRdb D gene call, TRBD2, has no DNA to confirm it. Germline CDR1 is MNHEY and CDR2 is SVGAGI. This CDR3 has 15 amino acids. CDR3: CASKREGSSYNEQFF.

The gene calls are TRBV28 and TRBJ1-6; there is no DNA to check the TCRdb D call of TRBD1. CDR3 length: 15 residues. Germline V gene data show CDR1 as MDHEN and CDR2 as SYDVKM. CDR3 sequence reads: CASRLPGRADSPLHF.

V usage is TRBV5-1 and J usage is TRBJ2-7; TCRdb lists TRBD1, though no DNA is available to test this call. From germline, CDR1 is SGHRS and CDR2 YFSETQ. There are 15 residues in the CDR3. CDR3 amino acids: CASSLEPGIYYEQYF.

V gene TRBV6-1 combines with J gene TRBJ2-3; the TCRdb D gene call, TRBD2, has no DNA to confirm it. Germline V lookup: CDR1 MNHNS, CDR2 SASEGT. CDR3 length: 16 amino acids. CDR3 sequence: CASSEGGFPSTDTQYF.

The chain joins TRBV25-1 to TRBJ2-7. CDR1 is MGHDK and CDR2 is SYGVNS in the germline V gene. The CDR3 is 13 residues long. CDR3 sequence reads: CASSLGTDYEQYF.

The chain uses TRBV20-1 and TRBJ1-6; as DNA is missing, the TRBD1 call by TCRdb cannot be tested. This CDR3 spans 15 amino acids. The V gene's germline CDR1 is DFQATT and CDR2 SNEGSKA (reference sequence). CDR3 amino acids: CSAPLWTSYNSPLHF.

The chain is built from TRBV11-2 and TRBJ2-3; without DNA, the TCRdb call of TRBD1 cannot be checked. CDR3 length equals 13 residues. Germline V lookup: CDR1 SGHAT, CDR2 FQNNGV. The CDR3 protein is CASSPGTKDTQYF.

This CDR3 reads CATWVRRLAEREGLTDTDTQYF. The gene calls are TRBV24-1 and TRBJ2-3; TCRdb picks TRBD2, but there is no DNA to check that call. The CDR3 length is 22 residues. Germline lookup yields CDR1 KGHDR and CDR2 SFDVKD.

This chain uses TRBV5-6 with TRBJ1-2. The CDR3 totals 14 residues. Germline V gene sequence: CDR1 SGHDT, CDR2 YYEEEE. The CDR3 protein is CASSPSGVNYGYTF.

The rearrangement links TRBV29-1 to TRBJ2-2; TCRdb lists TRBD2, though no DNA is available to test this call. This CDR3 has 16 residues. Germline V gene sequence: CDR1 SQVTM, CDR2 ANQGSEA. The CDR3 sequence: CSVRLILAGNTGELFF.

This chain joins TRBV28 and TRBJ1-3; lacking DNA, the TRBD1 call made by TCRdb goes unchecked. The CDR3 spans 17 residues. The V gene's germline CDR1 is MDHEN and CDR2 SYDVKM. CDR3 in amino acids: CASSFTGQMPSGNTIYF.

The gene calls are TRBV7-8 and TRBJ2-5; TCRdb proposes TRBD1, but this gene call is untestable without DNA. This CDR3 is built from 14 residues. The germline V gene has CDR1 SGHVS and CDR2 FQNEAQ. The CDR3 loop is CASRRDRVEETQYF.

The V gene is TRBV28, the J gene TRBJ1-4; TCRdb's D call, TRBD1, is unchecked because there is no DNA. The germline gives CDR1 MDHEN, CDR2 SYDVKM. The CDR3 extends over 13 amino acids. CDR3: CASSQGVREKLFF.

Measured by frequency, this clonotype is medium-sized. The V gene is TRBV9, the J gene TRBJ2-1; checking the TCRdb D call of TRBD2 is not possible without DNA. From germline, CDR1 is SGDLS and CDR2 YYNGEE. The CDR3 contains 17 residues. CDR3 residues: CASSVAEGTNYYNEQFF. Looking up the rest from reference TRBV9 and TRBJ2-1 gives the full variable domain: DSGVTQTPKHLITATGQRVTLRCSPRSGDLSVYWYQQSLDQGLQFLIQYYNGEERAKGNILERFSAQQFPDLHSELNLSSLELGDSALYFCASSVAEGTNYYNEQFFGPGTRLTVL.

The CDR3 loop reads CASSLMLGGTETQYF. This chain joins TRBV5-1 and TRBJ2-5; the TRBD1 assignment by TCRdb is unverifiable without DNA. The CDR3 consists of 15 residues. CDR1 and CDR2 from the germline V gene are SGHRS and YFSETQ.

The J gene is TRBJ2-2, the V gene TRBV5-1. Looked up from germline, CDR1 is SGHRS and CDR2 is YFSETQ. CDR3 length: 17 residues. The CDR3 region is CASSWKDASGFTGELFF. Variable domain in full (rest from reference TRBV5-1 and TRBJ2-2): KAGVTQTPRYLIKTRGQQVTLSCSPISGHRSVSWYQQTPGQGLQFLFEYFSETQRNKGNFPGRFSGRQFSNSRSEMNVSTLELGDSALYLCASSWKDASGFTGELFFGEGSRLTVL.

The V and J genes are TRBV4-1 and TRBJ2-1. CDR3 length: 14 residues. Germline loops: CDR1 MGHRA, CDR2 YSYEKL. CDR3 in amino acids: CASSQDVRSREQFF.

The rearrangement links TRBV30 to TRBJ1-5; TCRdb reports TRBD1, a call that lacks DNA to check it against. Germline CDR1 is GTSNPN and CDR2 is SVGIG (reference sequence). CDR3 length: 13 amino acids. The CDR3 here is CAWGTVDNQPQHF.

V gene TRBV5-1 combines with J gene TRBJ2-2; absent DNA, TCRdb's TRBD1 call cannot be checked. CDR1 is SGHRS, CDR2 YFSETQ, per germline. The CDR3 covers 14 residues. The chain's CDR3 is CASSQRGGAGELFF.